The 32 T cell receptor beta chains listed next were all sequenced from one sample in a study of blood T cell repertoires in COVID-19 (dated by TCRdb to 2018 to 2020). The library was produced with the immunoSEQ multiplex PCR assay. TCRdb retrieved this table from immuneACCESS and kept in-frame rearrangements only. Not all clones are present; in checked studies, unresolved V genes account for under half, and no reason is known for the remainder. This sample has 300,000 to 400,000 clones in its table, and 90% of those were observed once. The ten largest make up around 2.6% of the sample. The source material was PBMCs or T cells enriched from blood (not recorded which). The receptors shown here come from a man between 60 and 75 years old who had recovered from COVID-19.

This clone has a single count. The chain has TRBV4-2 and TRBJ2-1; TRBD2 agrees at 9 bases. With 3 bases clipped from V and 3 bases from J, the junction kept 6 bases outside the gene matches. In germline, CDR1 is LGHNA, CDR2 YNFKEQ. This CDR3 has 16 residues. The CDR3 loop reads CASSQPGLAIYNEQFF. Here the CDR3 DNA reads TGTGCCAGCAGCCAGCCGGGACTAGCAATCTACAATGAGCAGTTCTTC.

The chain links TRBV2 to TRBJ2-1; 16 bases are shared with TRBD2. V was clipped by 6 bases and J by 9 bases; unmatched bases: 5. Germline CDR1 SNHLY, CDR2 FYNNEI. The CDR3 runs to 15 residues. CDR3 in DNA: TGTGCCAGCAGCGGGACTAGCGGGAGGGGCGGTGAGCAGTTCTTC. Translated: CASSGTSGRGGEQFF.

The V and J genes are TRBV25-1 and TRBJ1-1; D is ambiguous. The CDR3 spans 12 residues. CDR1 is MGHDK and CDR2 is SYGVNS in the germline V gene. Trimming took off 4 bases at V and 11 bases at J, with 14 bases between the two ends. CDR3 coding DNA: TGTGCCAGCAGTGGTGGAGAGAGGAACGCTTTCTTT. Amino acids: CASSGGERNAFF.

The rearrangement links TRBV15 to TRBJ2-7; 7 nucleotides match TRBD2. Germline CDR1 LNHNV, CDR2 YYDKDF (reference sequence). This CDR3 spans 19 amino acids. Unmatched junction bases numbered 15, after V lost 1 base and J lost 0 bases. The CDR3 DNA reads TGTGCCACCAGCAGAGGGGGAGCGGGAAGATTCGAGAGCTCCTACGAGCAGTACTTC. This codes for CATSRGGAGRFESSYEQYF.

This clone was observed a single time. The chain couples TRBV5-4 to TRBJ1-6; D not certain. CDR3 length: 17 residues. Germline V gives CDR1 SGHNT, CDR2 YYREEE (reference sequence). V gave up 2 bases and J gave up 7 bases, with 19 bases separating them. CDR3 amino acids: CASSFKVSTEGNSPLHF. As DNA, the CDR3 is TGTGCCAGCAGCTTTAAGGTCTCCACAGAGGGAAATTCACCCCTCCACTTT.

Details on this clone: This may be a read error, as it is one base from a much larger clone. At the DNA level, this CDR3 is encoded by other sequences in the same sample as well. The chain combines TRBV7-3 with TRBJ2-2; a possible D gene is TRBD1 (5 bases). Trimming took off 5 bases at V and 5 bases at J, with 9 bases between the two ends. This CDR3 has 13 amino acids. The V gene's germline CDR1 is SGHTA and CDR2 FQGTGA. CDR3 in amino acids: CASSPTGTGELFF. CDR3 nucleotides: TGTGCCAGCAGCCCAACAGGAACCGGGGAGCTGTTTTTT.

The genes are TRBV10-3 and TRBJ2-5; a weak D match, TRBD1 (6 bases). CDR3 length equals 14 residues. Germline values: CDR1 ENHRY, CDR2 SYGVKD. V was trimmed by 3 bases and J by 3 bases, leaving 11 bases between them. The CDR3 sequence: CAISEIGQKETQYF. DNA of the CDR3: TGTGCCATCAGTGAAATTGGACAGAAAGAGACCCAGTACTTC.

This clone was counted between two and nine times. The chain links TRBV19 to TRBJ2-3, with 8 bases aligning to TRBD2. This CDR3 has 16 residues. Unmatched junction bases numbered 12, after V lost 6 bases and J lost 4 bases. Germline CDR1 LNHDA, CDR2 SQIVND (reference sequence). This CDR3 reads CASSLRGGRFADTQYF. The CDR3, as DNA: TGTGCCAGTAGCCTACGGGGGGGCCGTTTCGCAGATACGCAGTATTTT. Using reference TRBV19 and TRBJ2-3 for the parts outside the CDR3, the full variable domain is DGGITQSPKYLFRKEGQNVTLSCEQNLNHDAMYWYRQDPGQGLRLIYYSQIVNDFQKGDIAEGYSVSREKKESFPLTVTSAQKNPTAFYLCASSLRGGRFADTQYFGPGTRLTVL.

J is TRBJ1-2 and V is TRBV28; D is undetermined. In germline, CDR1 is MDHEN, CDR2 SYDVKM. Trimming removed 2 bases from V and 5 bases from J, with 9 bases in between. CDR3 length: 13 amino acids. The DNA for the CDR3 is TGTGCCAGCAGTTTAGCGGGGAGGTATGGCTACACCTTC. Translating gives CASSLAGRYGYTF.

The chain has TRBV30 and TRBJ2-7; TRBD2 matches 11 bases. After removal of 3 bases from V and 3 bases from J, the junction contained 1 base not matched to a gene. The germline CDR1 and CDR2 sequences are GTSNPN and SVGIG (reference sequence). The CDR3 is 13 amino acids. In nucleotides, the CDR3 is TGTGCCTGGAGCGGGACTAGCGGCTACGAGCAGTACTTC. This gives the protein CAWSGTSGYEQYF.

The chain employs TRBV2 and TRBJ2-4, with TRBD1 as a possible D gene (6 bases). This CDR3 spans 15 amino acids. Germline lookup yields CDR1 SNHLY and CDR2 FYNNEI. The germline V and J ends were trimmed by 6 bases and 0 bases, with 12 bases remaining between them. The CDR3 DNA follows: TGTGCCAGCAGCACCCAACAGGGAGCCAAAAACATTCAGTACTTC. It specifies CASSTQQGAKNIQYF.

This clone was detected only once. J is TRBJ1-1 and V is TRBV3-1 (or the pseudogene TRBV3-2), with 7 bases identical to TRBD1. Per the germline V gene, CDR1 is LGHDT and CDR2 is YNNKEL (reference sequence). The CDR3 consists of 13 residues. The J segment lost 8 bases and the V segment lost 4 bases, leaving 7 bases of the junction unmatched. CDR3 nucleotide sequence: TGTGCCAGCAGCCCGGGACAGTACGGGGAAGCTTTCTTT. It is translated as CASSPGQYGEAFF.

The gene calls are TRBV2 and TRBJ2-7, with TRBD2 matching 14 bases. This CDR3 is built from 16 residues. V lost 6 bases, J lost 7 bases, and 11 bases stayed unmatched. Germline V lookup: CDR1 SNHLY, CDR2 FYNNEI. The CDR3 loop reads CASRQLKTSGGGEQYF. In DNA, the CDR3 is TGTGCCAGCAGGCAACTTAAGACTAGCGGGGGGGGTGAGCAGTACTTC.

V is TRBV5-1 and J is TRBJ2-3; 12 nucleotides align to TRBD2. J was trimmed by 6 bases and V by 2 bases; bases with no gene match: 7. In germline, CDR1 is SGHRS, CDR2 YFSETQ. CDR3 length equals 16 residues. CDR3 amino acids: CASSLLAGGRDDTQYF. CDR3 sequence (DNA): TGCGCCAGCAGCTTACTAGCGGGAGGTCGGGACGATACGCAGTATTTT.

V gene TRBV28 combines with J gene TRBJ2-3; 10 nucleotides match TRBD1. CDR1 and CDR2 from the germline V gene are MDHEN and SYDVKM. The CDR3 is 15 residues long. After removal of 6 bases from V and 2 bases from J, the junction contained 5 bases not matched to a gene. In DNA form, the CDR3 reads TGTGCCAGCAGCCCAGGGACAGGGGTCACAGATACGCAGTATTTT. Its protein is CASSPGTGVTDTQYF.

The chain has TRBV27 and TRBJ1-4, with TRBD1 matching over 8 bases. Germline loops: CDR1 MNHEY, CDR2 SMNVEV (reference sequence). This CDR3 comprises 14 residues. V was clipped by 4 bases and J by 6 bases; unmatched bases: 4. The CDR3 DNA reads as TGTGCCAGCAGTTCCGGACAGGGCGATGAAAAACTGTTTTTT. Protein: CASSSGQGDEKLFF. The variable domain in full, completed from reference TRBV27 and TRBJ1-4, reads EAQVTQNPRYLITVTGKKLTVTCSQNMNHEYMSWYRQDPGLGLRQIYYSMNVEVTDKGDVPEGYKVSRKEKRNFPLILESPSPNQTSLYFCASSSGQGDEKLFFGSGTQLSVL.

This clone showed up just a few times. The V gene is TRBV9, the J gene TRBJ2-2; D call uncertain. This CDR3 has 11 amino acids. Germline CDR1 SGDLS, CDR2 YYNGEE. V was cut by 2 bases and J by 7 bases, with 3 bases left in between. Written as DNA, the CDR3 is TGTGCCAGCAGCGTCCGCGGGGAGCTGTTTTTT. This sequence encodes CASSVRGELFF.

The rearrangement uses TRBV9 and TRBJ1-1; 8 bases map to TRBD1. J lost 2 bases, V lost 4 bases, and 4 bases had no gene match. The CDR3 is 14 residues long. Germline V gives CDR1 SGDLS, CDR2 YYNGEE. The CDR3 DNA reads as TGTGCCAGCAGCCTACAGGGGGTAAACACTGAAGCTTTCTTT. This encodes CASSLQGVNTEAFF. Full variable domain (rest looked up from reference TRBV9 and TRBJ1-1): DSGVTQTPKHLITATGQRVTLRCSPRSGDLSVYWYQQSLDQGLQFLIQYYNGEERAKGNILERFSAQQFPDLHSELNLSSLELGDSALYFCASSLQGVNTEAFFGQGTRLTVV.

The chain employs TRBV19 and TRBJ1-4, with D possibly matching TRBD1 (6 bases). This CDR3 spans 16 amino acids. Germline V lookup: CDR1 LNHDA, CDR2 SQIVND (reference sequence). Between the trimmed V and J ends, which lost 6 bases and 0 bases, there was a span of 14 bases. The DNA of the CDR3 is TGTGCCAGTAGGGGGGCTTTTATAGCAACTAATGAAAAACTGTTTTTT. Translation gives CASRGAFIATNEKLFF.

This chain links TRBV29-1 with TRBJ2-5; D is ambiguous. This CDR3 has 12 amino acids. From germline, CDR1 is SQVTM and CDR2 ANQGSEA. With 4 bases removed from V and 2 bases from J, the gap between germline ends came to 8 bases. Here the CDR3 reads CSVVGLQETQYF. CDR3 bases: TGCAGCGTTGTTGGGCTACAAGAGACCCAGTACTTC.

This chain uses TRBV27 with TRBJ2-1, with 14 nucleotides matching TRBD2. Germline V gene data show CDR1 as MNHEY and CDR2 as SMNVEV (reference sequence). Trimming cost V 5 bases and J 10 bases; bases outside gene matches: 10. The CDR3 length is 16 residues. The CDR3 nucleotides read TGTGCCAGCAGTCCAGGGACTAGCGGGAGTCGTCACGAGCAGTTCTTC. Translation: CASSPGTSGSRHEQFF.

The chain has TRBV2 and TRBJ1-2; 7 bases are a match to TRBD1. CDR1 is SNHLY and CDR2 is FYNNEI in the germline V gene. This CDR3 comprises 12 residues. V lost 1 base and J lost 7; bases outside the gene matches: 0. The DNA for the CDR3 is TGTGCCAGCAGTGAAGACAGGGGTGGCTACACCTTC. Its protein product is CASSEDRGGYTF.

This clone was seen at least ten times. The rearrangement joins TRBV5-1 to TRBJ1-1; TRBD1 might be the D (5 bases). Per the germline V gene, CDR1 is SGHRS and CDR2 is YFSETQ. CDR3 length equals 16 residues. The germline V and J ends were trimmed by 0 bases and 0 bases, with 12 bases remaining between them. As DNA, the CDR3 is TGCGCCAGCAGCTTGGGAGGAGGGGTAATGAACACTGAAGCTTTCTTT. Translating gives CASSLGGGVMNTEAFF. The whole variable domain, filled in from reference TRBV5-1 and TRBJ1-1, reads KAGVTQTPRYLIKTRGQQVTLSCSPISGHRSVSWYQQTPGQGLQFLFEYFSETQRNKGNFPGRFSGRQFSNSRSEMNVSTLELGDSALYLCASSLGGGVMNTEAFFGQGTRLTVV.

This chain links TRBV19 with TRBJ2-1; D is possibly TRBD2 (6 bases). V lost 4 bases and J lost 3, with 10 bases in between. CDR1 LNHDA and CDR2 SQIVND come from the germline V gene (reference sequence). This CDR3 comprises 14 residues. The CDR3 here is CASSNAGYYNEQFF. CDR3 DNA: TGTGCCAGTAGTAATGCGGGGTACTACAATGAGCAGTTCTTC.

The V gene is TRBV7-2, the J gene TRBJ1-3, with 9 positions matching TRBD1. Per germline, CDR1 SGHTA and CDR2 FQGNSA. The V gene end was trimmed by 5 bases and the J gene end by 0 bases; junction bases not matched to a gene: 8. This CDR3 spans 17 amino acids. CDR3: CASSLGQGLISGNTIYF. The CDR3 coding sequence is TGTGCCAGCAGCCTGGGACAGGGCCTCATCTCTGGAAACACCATATATTTT.

The chain couples TRBV7-9 to TRBJ2-1; D perhaps matches TRBD2 (6 bases). Trimming cost V 6 bases and J 7 bases, with 19 bases left between them. Germline lookup yields CDR1 SEHNR and CDR2 FQNEAQ (reference sequence). The CDR3 runs 15 residues. In DNA, the CDR3 is TGTGCCAGCAGTCAGGGCGGGACCCCGGGGAATGAGCAGTTCTTC. This sequence encodes CASSQGGTPGNEQFF.

This chain uses TRBV6-6 with TRBJ2-1; 9 bases map to TRBD1. This CDR3 spans 13 amino acids. Germline V gene sequence: CDR1 MNHNY, CDR2 SVGAGI (reference sequence). V shed 7 bases and J 10 bases; nucleotides not matched to a gene: 8. In DNA, the CDR3 is TGTGCCAGCACTAACAGGGGGCAAGGGGAGCAGTTCTTC. Its protein is CASTNRGQGEQFF.

The gene calls are TRBV3-1 (or the pseudogene TRBV3-2) and TRBJ2-1; weak D call: TRBD2 (6 bases). In germline, CDR1 is LGHDT, CDR2 YNNKEL (reference sequence). V lost 2 bases, J lost 8 bases, and 13 bases lay in between. The CDR3 is made up of 14 amino acids. The CDR3 region has the DNA TGTGCCAGCAGCCAACTTCTGGGGGGTGATGAGCAGTTCTTC. It is translated as CASSQLLGGDEQFF.

This rearrangement joins TRBV4-2 to TRBJ1-6; TRBD1 agrees at 7 bases. The trim removed 3 bases at V and 10 bases at J, leaving 12 bases unmatched. The CDR3 is 16 amino acids. Germline lookup yields CDR1 LGHNA and CDR2 YNFKEQ. CDR3 amino acids: CASSQQTDRAASPLHF. The CDR3 region has the DNA TGTGCCAGCAGCCAGCAAACTGACAGGGCGGCGTCACCCCTCCACTTT.

V is TRBV6-5 and J is TRBJ1-4; tentatively, D is TRBD1 (6 bases). CDR1 and CDR2 from the germline V gene are MNHEY and SVGAGI. The CDR3 consists of 15 residues. Trimming pared 6 bases from V and 0 bases from J, leaving 11 bases between. The CDR3 loop reads CASSPNRATNEKLFF. CDR3 in DNA: TGTGCCAGCAGCCCAAACAGGGCAACTAATGAAAAACTGTTTTTT.

The rearrangement links TRBV6-2 or TRBV6-3 to TRBJ1-2, with D tentatively TRBD1 (5 bases). The V end lost 0 bases, the J end lost 4 bases, and 12 bases lay between the germline ends. Germline V CDR1 and CDR2: MNHEY, SVGEGT. The CDR3 consists of 15 residues. In nucleotides, the CDR3 is TGTGCCAGCAGTTACTCCGCAGGGATGAGCTATGGCTACACCTTC. It codes for CASSYSAGMSYGYTF.

This chain links TRBV3-1 (or the pseudogene TRBV3-2) with TRBJ2-1; 11 bases line up with TRBD1. CDR1 and CDR2 (germline): LGHDT, YNNKEL (reference sequence). The V and J ends lost 7 bases and 6 bases, in that order; junction bases with no gene match: 8. This CDR3 spans 15 amino acids. CDR3 loop: CASTLAGTGGNEQFF. CDR3 nucleotide sequence: TGTGCCAGCACGCTTGCCGGGACAGGGGGCAATGAGCAGTTCTTC.